This is a list of T cell receptor beta chains from one sample in a study of response to subunit inactivated influenza vaccine. TCRdb passed the RT-PCR reads through MiXCR, listing each CDR3 protein once. The sample records some 500,000 distinct CDR3 sequences, approximately 15% being singletons. The input for sequencing was CD4+ T cells sorted from PBMCs, taken about 24 months after vaccination. These receptors were taken from a man aged 50-75 years who received an inactivated influenza vaccine. Both conserved end residues are part of each CDR3. The order of the fields is D gene, clone size, V gene, J gene, CDR3 protein. A D gene is named only where the DNA matches it firmly. Only some rows state a clone size, as once, few, many or a class for expanded clones.

.,few,TRBV6-5,TRBJ2-6,CASSYLSGANVLTF
.,many,TRBV29-1,TRBJ2-2,CSAKGGTGELFF
.,.,TRBV20-1,TRBJ2-5,CSARPTGGGQETQYF
.,few,TRBV18,TRBJ2-7,CASSPPSLGTVSYEQYF
TRBD2,.,TRBV5-4,TRBJ2-2,CASSLGLAGPGELFF
.,few,TRBV12-3/TRBV12-4,TRBJ1-2,CASSSRQARGYTF
.,few,TRBV2,TRBJ2-7,CASVLTGVQALAEQYF
.,.,TRBV20-1,TRBJ2-3,CSALTRTQYF
TRBD2,.,TRBV12-3/TRBV12-4,TRBJ2-2,CASSWTSGAGELFF
.,few,TRBV3-1,TRBJ1-5,CASSQEAGSNQPQHF
.,.,TRBV24-1,TRBJ2-6,CATSEVIGNSGANVLTF
.,.,TRBV20-1,TRBJ2-3,CSAIGPAFTDTQYF
.,.,TRBV20-1,TRBJ1-2,CSAIDLLGGYTF
.,many,TRBV6-5,TRBJ2-3,CASSSRGSTDTQYF
.,few,TRBV11-2,TRBJ1-6,CASSLQLRDVQNF
.,few,TRBV20-1,TRBJ1-3,CSARGRAPSSGNTIYF
.,few,TRBV6-5,TRBJ2-3,CASSYQTNTDTQYF
TRBD2,once,TRBV20-1,TRBJ2-7,CSASPSGRSYEQYF
.,.,TRBV18,TRBJ2-1,CASSPNSYNEQFF
TRBD1,.,TRBV6-1,TRBJ1-1,CASRPDPGQGIRYTEAFF
TRBD1,many,TRBV7-2,TRBJ1-2,CASSSQGDYGYTF
TRBD1,.,TRBV20-1,TRBJ1-1,CSAPTGGRTEAFF
.,many,TRBV20-1,TRBJ2-3,CSAWAYTTDTQYF
.,few,TRBV11-2,TRBJ2-7,CASSLGGLTYEQYF
TRBD1,.,TRBV10-2,TRBJ1-6,CASKNLQGVNSPLHF
.,.,TRBV18,TRBJ2-7,CASSPPSAYEQYF
.,few,TRBV5-1,TRBJ2-7,CASRASGREQYF
.,many,TRBV5-1,TRBJ2-1,CASSGDPGYVQFF
TRBD1,many,TRBV29-1,TRBJ2-5,CSAGEQGFGETQYF
.,few,TRBV14,TRBJ2-6,CASSQAFTGANVLTF
TRBD2,.,TRBV5-1,TRBJ2-5,CASSGGTSGKYQETQYF
.,.,TRBV5-4,TRBJ1-5,CASSFPVSGTAHQPQHF
TRBD1,few,TRBV6-5,TRBJ1-5,CASSYRQGTSPQHF
TRBD1,.,TRBV4-1,TRBJ2-1,CASSQEVTGYYNEQFF
TRBD1,once,TRBV6-6,TRBJ1-1,CARNRTGDAFF
.,.,TRBV29-1,TRBJ2-5,CSVDGPDQETQYF
.,once,TRBV7-9,TRBJ2-3,CASSLALGARDTQYF
.,.,TRBV5-1,TRBJ2-1,CASSLAGDPHNEQFF
TRBD1,.,TRBV29-1,TRBJ2-1,CSFDVNRGYNEQFF
TRBD1,.,TRBV5-4,TRBJ1-2,CASSLAGQGKYGYTF
TRBD1,once,TRBV27,TRBJ2-1,CASSRRDRVYNEQFF
.,few,TRBV15,TRBJ1-3,CATRPGGSSGNTIYF
TRBD2,few,TRBV7-3,TRBJ2-3,CASSPAGFTDTQYF
.,.,TRBV20-1,TRBJ2-1,CSASVRGWNEQFF
TRBD1,many,TRBV4-3,TRBJ1-5,CASSQGGNQPQHF
.,few,TRBV20-1,TRBJ1-5,CSVPGRNQPQHF
.,.,TRBV5-1,TRBJ1-6,CASSTGPSGSPLHF